This T cell receptor (beta chain) was captured in a study of T cells in Graves' hyperthyroidism and ophthalmopathy. As for the study in general: At the time of initial diagnosis and before any treatment, peripheral blood was collected.

The V gene's germline CDR1 is MDHEN and CDR2 SYDVKM. The length of the CDR3 is 15 residues. The V end was cut by 5 bases, the J end by 5 bases, with 18 bases between. The source material, RNA transcripts, was used to amplify TCR beta CDR3 regions. The HTBI primer set was used in a first-round RT-PCR of the TCR CDR3. TCRdb ran MiXCR on the multiplex PCR reads and lists one entry per CDR3 protein. This sample carries hundreds of thousands of distinct CDR3 sequences, roughly 13% of them seen once, and the ten largest clones take 9% to 9.5%. The authors deemed Graves' hyperthyroidism stable absent ophthalmopathy progression within 18 months. Hyperthyroidism in the patients, aged 18 to 65, was newly diagnosed and under 2 months in duration. This clonotype was observed many times.

This TCR derives from a woman younger than 35 with Graves' hyperthyroidism. The sequencing sample was made of blood. The chain carries TRBV28 and TRBJ1-1; D not resolved. The CDR3 bases are TGTGCCAGCAGTCCCGGAAACGGGATGGGGACTGAAGCTTTCTTT. It yields the protein CASSPGNGMGTEAFF.